One sample yielded the 28 T cell receptor beta chains listed below, sequenced in a study of OX40 agonist ivuxolimab in advanced cancers. The data were produced by immunoSEQ multiplex PCR, yet TCRdb's version contains in-frame clones alone and is incomplete. The sample carries 65,000 to 95,000 clones, roughly 85% recorded once. The sample in question was CD4+ or CD8+ T cells sorted from blood, obtained in a trial of the OX40 agonist ivuxolimab. The origin of the receptors is an adult with an advanced solid tumor such as melanoma, head and neck, liver or kidney cancer.

This clone has only one observation. V is TRBV19 and J is TRBJ2-6; D call uncertain. CDR3 length: 12 amino acids. Germline V gene sequence: CDR1 LNHDA, CDR2 SQIVND (reference sequence). Trimming cost V 6 bases and J 8 bases, with 8 bases left between them. The CDR3 reads CASSSTTNVLTF. CDR3 DNA sequence: TGTGCCAGTAGCTCTACTACCAACGTCCTGACTTTC. The full variable domain, completed using reference TRBV19 and TRBJ2-6, is DGGITQSPKYLFRKEGQNVTLSCEQNLNHDAMYWYRQDPGQGLRLIYYSQIVNDFQKGDIAEGYSVSREKKESFPLTVTSAQKNPTAFYLCASSSTTNVLTFGAGSRLTVL.

This sequence joins TRBV30 and TRBJ1-2; 8 bases match TRBD1. This CDR3 is built from 16 residues. CDR1 is GTSNPN, CDR2 SVGIG, per germline (reference sequence). Trimming cost V 0 bases and J 10 bases; bases outside gene matches: 16. The CDR3 DNA follows: TGTGCCTGGAGTGTACATCCCCTCGACAGGGGACCATTCTACACCTTC. Translation: CAWSVHPLDRGPFYTF. The whole variable domain, remainder taken from reference TRBV30 and TRBJ1-2, is SQTIHQWPATLVQPVGSPLSLECTVEGTSNPNLYWYRQAAGRGLQLLFYSVGIGQISSEVPQNLSASRPQDRQFILSSKKLLLSDSGFYLCAWSVHPLDRGPFYTFGSGTRLTVV.

The J gene is TRBJ1-2, the V gene TRBV5-8; D is uncertain. The CDR3 totals 16 residues. Trimming left V 4 bases short and J 1 base short, with 17 bases between. Germline V CDR1 and CDR2: SGHTS, YDEGEE. This CDR3 reads CASSLREGLLNYGYTF. CDR3 nucleotides: TGTGCCAGCAGCCTACGAGAGGGTCTTCTTAACTATGGCTACACCTTC. The full variable domain, rest sourced from reference TRBV5-8 and TRBJ1-2, is EAGVTQSPTHLIKTRGQQATLRCSPISGHTSVYWYQQALGLGLQFLLWYDEGEERNRGNFPPRFSGRQFPNYSSELNVNALELEDSALYLCASSLREGLLNYGYTFGSGTRLTVV.

The CDR3 here is CASSEALAAYEQYF. For the CDR3, the DNA is TGTGCCAGCAGTGAGGCGCTAGCGGCCTACGAGCAGTACTTC. The chain combines TRBV2 with TRBJ2-5; 7 positions agree with TRBD2. The J call is uncertain, as TRBJ2-7 better fits the DNA end. CDR1 and CDR2 from the germline V gene are SNHLY and FYNNEI. The CDR3 has 14 amino acids.

Details on this clone: Other DNA sequences in the sample encode the same CDR3. The V gene is TRBV19, the J gene TRBJ2-7, with TRBD1 matching 10 bases. J gave up 2 bases and V 8 bases, and 0 bases lay outside the gene matches. The CDR3 runs 12 residues. Germline assignment: CDR1 LNHDA and CDR2 SQIVND (reference sequence). DNA of the CDR3: TGTGCCAGTGGGACAGGGGCCTACGAGCAGTACTTC. Protein: CASGTGAYEQYF.

The chain carries TRBV7-2 and TRBJ2-2; D is perhaps TRBD2 (5 bases). The CDR3 covers 17 residues. In germline, CDR1 is SGHTA, CDR2 FQGNSA. V lost 1 base, J lost 5 bases, and 17 bases lay in between. The CDR3 nucleotides are TGTGCCAGCAGCTTAGACCCCCTGGGCCGGGATACCGGGGAGCTGTTTTTT. This sequence encodes CASSLDPLGRDTGELFF.

This clone was observed once. This sequence joins TRBV6-5 and TRBJ1-2, with D perhaps TRBD1 (6 bases). Per the germline V gene, CDR1 is MNHEY and CDR2 is SVGAGI. The V end was cut by 4 bases, the J end by 8 bases, with 11 bases between. The CDR3 consists of 12 residues. The CDR3 region is CASSWDIQGYTF. For the CDR3, the DNA is TGTGCCAGCAGTTGGGACATTCAGGGCTACACCTTC.

The chain joins TRBV19 to TRBJ1-2; perhaps TRBD1 as D (5 bases). Germline values: CDR1 LNHDA, CDR2 SQIVND (reference sequence). The V and J ends lost 10 bases and 4 bases respectively, with 19 bases between them. The CDR3 covers 14 residues. The CDR3 DNA is TGTGCCACCAGGATCGGGGGGTACGGCTATGGCTACACCTTC. Translated: CATRIGGYGYGYTF.

This chain links TRBV7-9 with TRBJ1-4; 8 bases fit TRBD1. The germline CDR1 and CDR2 sequences are SEHNR and FQNEAQ (reference sequence). After removal of 7 bases from V and 0 bases from J, the junction contained 10 bases not matched to a gene. This CDR3 is 17 amino acids long. The CDR3 region is CASNRGGRGPTNEKLFF. CDR3 coding DNA: TGTGCCAGCAACAGGGGGGGGCGTGGACCAACTAATGAAAAACTGTTTTTT.

The rearrangement joins TRBV2 to TRBJ2-2; TRBD2 might be the D (5 bases). V was cut by 3 bases and J by 5 bases, with 10 bases left in between. The CDR3 runs 14 residues. Germline lookup yields CDR1 SNHLY and CDR2 FYNNEI. CDR3 protein: CASSERVWTGELFF. CDR3 in DNA: TGTGCCAGCAGTGAGCGGGTTTGGACCGGGGAGCTGTTTTTT.

In nucleotides, the CDR3 is TGTGCCAGCAGCGGAGGGACCTACGAGCAGTACTTC. It encodes CASSGGTYEQYF. The chain couples TRBV7-2 to TRBJ2-7; D may be TRBD2 (6 bases). The CDR3 is 12 residues long. V gave up 5 bases and J gave up 2 bases, with 7 bases separating them. Germline V gives CDR1 SGHTA, CDR2 FQGNSA.

The V call is TRBV5-4, the J call TRBJ2-7; 8 bases fit TRBD1. This CDR3 is built from 17 residues. The germline V gene has CDR1 SGHNT and CDR2 YYREEE (reference sequence). V lost 0 bases and J lost 4; bases outside the gene matches: 12. The CDR3 nucleotides read TGTGCCAGCAGCTTGGGCCCTCTCCGACAGGGGACATACGAGCAGTACTTC. The encoded protein is CASSLGPLRQGTYEQYF.

The V gene is TRBV6-4, the J gene TRBJ1-1; perhaps TRBD1 as D (6 bases). This CDR3 region has 19 residues. Germline CDR1 and CDR2: MRHNA and SNTAGT. The V end was cut by 0 bases, the J end by 3 bases, with 23 bases between. CDR3 nucleotides: TGTGCCAGCAGTGACTCGACCCCGTCCTGGACAGAAGTAGACACTGAAGCTTTCTTT. This codes for CASSDSTPSWTEVDTEAFF.

This chain connects TRBV19 to TRBJ1-5; no clear D gene. The V end was cut by 1 base, the J end by 3 bases, with 10 bases between. The CDR3 runs 15 residues. Germline-derived CDR1 and CDR2 are LNHDA and SQIVND (reference sequence). The CDR3 protein is CASSIAASLNQPQHF. In nucleotides, the CDR3 is TGTGCCAGTAGTATAGCCGCCAGCCTCAATCAGCCCCAGCATTTT.

The chain is built from TRBV5-1 and TRBJ2-3; TRBD2 agrees at 14 bases. CDR1 and CDR2 (germline): SGHRS, YFSETQ. J gave up 6 bases and V 1 base, and 10 bases lay outside the gene matches. The CDR3 consists of 18 residues. The CDR3: CASSLMGLAGVVTDTQYF. For the CDR3, the DNA is TGCGCCAGCAGCTTGATGGGACTAGCGGGAGTCGTGACCGATACGCAGTATTTT.

This chain links TRBV9 with TRBJ2-1; the match to TRBD2 covers 7 bases. The CDR3 runs 15 residues. V lost 0 bases to trimming and J lost 4 bases; unmatched junction nucleotides: 4. Germline V gene sequence: CDR1 SGDLS, CDR2 YYNGEE. For the CDR3, the DNA is TGTGCCAGCAGCGTAGACGGGGGGTATTACAATGAGCAGTTCTTC. It specifies CASSVDGGYYNEQFF.

The gene calls are TRBV6-5 and TRBJ1-1; D ambiguous. V dropped 0 bases and J dropped 1 base, with 6 bases sitting between them. The CDR3 is made up of 14 amino acids. Germline CDR1 and CDR2: MNHEY and SVGAGI. DNA for the CDR3: TGTGCCAGCAGTTACTCTAGGTCGAACACTGAAGCTTTCTTT. This sequence encodes CASSYSRSNTEAFF.

The genes are TRBV5-1 and TRBJ2-7; 7 positions agree with TRBD2. The CDR3 consists of 16 residues. Germline-derived CDR1 and CDR2 are SGHRS and YFSETQ. The ends lost 0 bases at V and 1 base at J; junction bases unmatched: 7. The CDR3 reads CASSLVVTSRSYEQYF. In DNA, the CDR3 is TGCGCCAGCAGCTTGGTGGTGACTAGCCGTTCCTACGAGCAGTACTTC.

The chain combines TRBV5-6 with TRBJ1-3, with 8 bases fitting TRBD1. Losses at the gene ends were 7 bases for V and 2 bases for J; bases not matched to a gene: 5. In germline, CDR1 is SGHDT, CDR2 YYEEEE. The CDR3 consists of 14 residues. The CDR3 nucleotides read TGTGCCAGCGGACCACAGGGGGCTGGAAACACCATATATTTT. Translated, it gives CASGPQGAGNTIYF.

The V gene is TRBV27, the J gene TRBJ2-7; a weak D match, TRBD2 (6 bases). The V and J ends lost 5 bases and 2 bases respectively, with 10 bases between them. The germline gives CDR1 MNHEY, CDR2 SMNVEV (reference sequence). The CDR3 loop spans 13 amino acids. As DNA, the CDR3 is TGTGCCAGCAGTCGGGAGTCTGCCTACGAGCAGTACTTC. Protein product: CASSRESAYEQYF.

The chain carries TRBV14 and TRBJ1-2; 7 bases fit TRBD1. V was clipped by 2 bases and J by 4 bases; unmatched bases: 7. This CDR3 comprises 15 residues. Germline CDR1 SGHDN, CDR2 FVKESK. The DNA of the CDR3 is TGTGCCAGCAGCCAAACCCAGGGACAGATCTATGGCTACACCTTC. Encoded protein: CASSQTQGQIYGYTF.

The chain has TRBV6-5 and TRBJ2-7, with 9 nucleotides matching TRBD1. Germline V CDR1 and CDR2: MNHEY, SVGAGI. This CDR3 region has 14 residues. With V trimmed by 5 bases and J by 0 bases, 2 bases remained unmatched. CDR3 sequence (DNA): TGTGCCAGCAGTAGACAGGGGGACTCCTACGAGCAGTACTTC. Translating it yields CASSRQGDSYEQYF.

The J gene is TRBJ2-5, the V gene TRBV5-1; D ambiguous. The germline CDR1 and CDR2 sequences are SGHRS and YFSETQ. This CDR3 region has 13 residues. Trimming pared 0 bases from V and 5 bases from J, leaving 8 bases between. The CDR3 region is CASSLDPAETQYF. CDR3 bases: TGCGCCAGCAGCTTGGACCCGGCGGAGACCCAGTACTTC.

The rearrangement uses TRBV27 and TRBJ1-1; D unresolved. The CDR3 consists of 14 residues. Germline V CDR1 and CDR2: MNHEY, SMNVEV (reference sequence). Trimming took off 4 bases at V and 5 bases at J, with 14 bases between the two ends. CDR3 in amino acids: CASSSPLGRTEAFF. CDR3 nucleotide sequence: TGTGCCAGCAGTTCACCCCTCGGGAGGACTGAAGCTTTCTTT.

This clone is a singleton in its sample. This rearrangement joins TRBV12-5 to TRBJ2-1; TRBD1 matches 8 bases. The germline V gene has CDR1 LGHNT and CDR2 FRNRAP. The CDR3 loop spans 16 amino acids. V was pared by 1 base and J by 0 bases, with 2 bases of the junction left unmatched. The CDR3 is CASGLETGGSYNEQFF. DNA for the CDR3: TGTGCTAGTGGTTTGGAAACAGGGGGCTCCTACAATGAGCAGTTCTTC.

The V and J genes are TRBV11-1 and TRBJ2-5; D not certain. The germline V gene encodes CDR1 SGHAT and CDR2 FQDESV (reference sequence). The V end lost 4 bases, the J end lost 2 bases, and 8 bases lay between the germline ends. The CDR3 has 13 amino acids. CDR3 in DNA: TGTGCCAGCAGCTCTCAACCACAAGAGACCCAGTACTTC. Protein: CASSSQPQETQYF.

This chain connects TRBV2 to TRBJ2-1; 9 bases line up with TRBD1. CDR3 length: 14 residues. CDR1 and CDR2 (germline): SNHLY, FYNNEI. The V segment lost 3 bases and the J segment 9 bases; nucleotides outside the gene matches: 6. In DNA, the CDR3 is TGTGCCAGCAGTGACGGACAGGGGAGGAGTGAGCAGTTCTTC. This codes for CASSDGQGRSEQFF.

The chain has TRBV18 and TRBJ2-2; D uncertain. This CDR3 comprises 12 residues. The germline V gene encodes CDR1 KGHSH and CDR2 LQKENI. V was cut by 4 bases and J by 6 bases, with 6 bases left in between. CDR3 nucleotides: TGTGCCAGCTCACTAGGATCCGGGGAGCTGTTTTTT. Its protein product is CASSLGSGELFF.